These 32 T cell receptor beta chains were all obtained from the same sample, sequenced in a study of human CD8 memory T cell subsets. By UMI-labeled 5' RACE, the TCR beta libraries were made. TCRdb re-called the 5' RACE reads; one entry per CDR3 protein, DNA not given. The specimen's table records around 19,000 distinct CDR3 sequences. The sample taken for sequencing was CD8+ T cells from PBMCs. The source is a human donor in good health.

The CDR3 sequence is CSARATEETQYF. The chain has TRBV20-1 and TRBJ2-5. Germline CDR1 reads DFQATT; CDR2 reads SNEGSKA (reference sequence). There are 12 residues in the CDR3.

The chain employs TRBV6-2 or TRBV6-3 and TRBJ2-7; the TCRdb call, TRBD1, lacks DNA for checking. In germline, CDR1 is MNHEY, CDR2 SVGEGT. The CDR3 extends over 16 amino acids. The CDR3 is CASSLDRAETLHEQYF.

The J gene is TRBJ2-1, the V gene TRBV6-2 or TRBV6-3; TCRdb's D call, TRBD1, is unchecked because there is no DNA. Looked up from germline, CDR1 is MNHEY and CDR2 is SVGEGT. The CDR3 runs 16 residues. The CDR3 here is CASSIGTAPGYNEQFF.

J is TRBJ2-7 and V is TRBV12-3 or TRBV12-4. The CDR3 is 14 residues long. The CDR3 sequence: CASRGTSGSHEQYF.

The V and J genes are TRBV9 and TRBJ2-3; TCRdb gives TRBD2 as the D gene, but with no DNA this cannot be confirmed. Germline-derived CDR1 and CDR2 are SGDLS and YYNGEE. This CDR3 has 14 amino acids. CDR3 sequence: CASNPSGGEDTQYF.

The J gene is TRBJ1-5, the V gene TRBV7-8; TCRdb returns TRBD1, unconfirmable since there is no DNA. Germline assignment: CDR1 SGHVS and CDR2 FQNEAQ. The CDR3 runs 15 residues. This CDR3 reads CASSPGQTNNQPQHF.

The J gene is TRBJ2-7, the V gene TRBV20-1; the D call of TRBD1 rests on TCRdb alone, since no DNA is present to check it. This CDR3 spans 17 amino acids. CDR1 is DFQATT, CDR2 SNEGSKA, per germline (reference sequence). CDR3 in amino acids: CSARDLRGQGSVYEQYF.

V and J are TRBV28 and TRBJ2-7; TCRdb designates TRBD2, a call that cannot be tested without DNA. CDR1 and CDR2 from the germline V gene are MDHEN and SYDVKM. The CDR3 has 19 residues. The CDR3 loop is CASSFPLRDSNRGLDEQYF.

This clonotype shows up as medium-sized by frequency. The chain employs TRBV20-1 and TRBJ1-1. Germline-derived CDR1 and CDR2 are DFQATT and SNEGSKA (reference sequence). This CDR3 has 11 amino acids. The CDR3 reads CSAGGVTEAFF.

Measured by frequency, this clonotype is medium-sized. The chain couples TRBV9 to TRBJ1-1; as DNA is missing, the TRBD1 call by TCRdb cannot be tested. Germline-derived CDR1 and CDR2 are SGDLS and YYNGEE. This CDR3 has 14 amino acids. The CDR3 is CASSQTTGEFEAFF.

This chain connects TRBV12-3 or TRBV12-4 to TRBJ1-2; checking the TCRdb D call of TRBD1 is not possible without DNA. CDR3 length: 15 residues. CDR3 sequence reads: CASSYWKGTVYGYTF.

The chain has TRBV20-1 and TRBJ2-1; TCRdb calls TRBD1, which cannot be checked without DNA. The CDR3 contains 17 residues. Germline CDR1 DFQATT, CDR2 SNEGSKA (reference sequence). CDR3 protein: CSANPTDDRGRGNEQFF.

The J gene is TRBJ2-5, the V gene TRBV29-1; TCRdb proposes TRBD2, but this gene call is untestable without DNA. Per the germline V gene, CDR1 is SQVTM and CDR2 is ANQGSEA. This CDR3 contains 14 residues. The chain's CDR3 is CSVEGLAGAETQYF.

The chain has TRBV29-1 and TRBJ2-1. The CDR3 spans 14 residues. The germline CDR1 and CDR2 sequences are SQVTM and ANQGSEA. CDR3 amino acids: CSVEGEVSYNEQFF.

The chain recombines TRBV7-6 with TRBJ2-1. CDR3 length: 13 amino acids. CDR1 and CDR2 from the germline V gene are SGHVS and FNYEAQ. CDR3 region: CASSLNTYNEQFF. The whole variable domain, filled in from reference TRBV7-6 and TRBJ2-1, reads GAGVSQSPRYKVTKRGQDVALRCDPISGHVSLYWYRQALGQGPEFLTYFNYEAQQDKSGLPNDRFSAERPEGSISTLTIQRTEQRDSAMYRCASSLNTYNEQFFGPGTRLTVL.

V is TRBV30 and J is TRBJ2-7; without DNA, the TCRdb call of TRBD1 cannot be checked. Germline V lookup: CDR1 GTSNPN, CDR2 SVGIG (reference sequence). The CDR3 sequence is 11 residues long. The CDR3 loop is CAWTHGGEQYF.

Considering frequency, this clonotype is medium-sized. V and J are TRBV6-2 or TRBV6-3 and TRBJ2-1; as DNA is missing, the TRBD1 call by TCRdb cannot be tested. The germline gives CDR1 MNHEY, CDR2 SVGEGT. CDR3 length: 13 amino acids. The CDR3 sequence is CASSTGPYNEQFF.

The chain has TRBV4-2 and TRBJ1-5; the TRBD1 assignment by TCRdb is unverifiable without DNA. The length of the CDR3 is 17 residues. The germline V gene has CDR1 LGHNA and CDR2 YNFKEQ. CDR3 in amino acids: CASSQEHTGLVNQPQHF.

The V gene is TRBV29-1, the J gene TRBJ2-7; absent DNA, TCRdb's TRBD1 call cannot be checked. CDR1 is SQVTM, CDR2 ANQGSEA, per germline. This CDR3 spans 17 amino acids. The CDR3 reads CSVVPKTGTGYVNEQYF.

The rearrangement links TRBV11-2 to TRBJ2-7. Germline lookup yields CDR1 SGHAT and CDR2 FQNNGV. The CDR3 runs to 15 residues. The CDR3 sequence: CASSLVQGPSYEQYF.

The gene calls are TRBV6-2 or TRBV6-3 and TRBJ2-1; the D gene TCRdb calls, TRBD2, cannot be checked with no DNA. The CDR3 is 16 residues long. Germline V gene lookup returns CDR1 MNHEY and CDR2 SVGEGT. Here the CDR3 reads CASSRGLAGVYNEQFF.

The V gene is TRBV20-1, the J gene TRBJ2-1. The CDR3 is made up of 15 amino acids. Germline V gene data show CDR1 as DFQATT and CDR2 as SNEGSKA (reference sequence). The CDR3 here is CSARDIGWSYNEQFF.

V gene TRBV28 combines with J gene TRBJ2-7; TCRdb selects TRBD1, and the lack of DNA leaves this call unchecked. Germline CDR1 MDHEN, CDR2 SYDVKM. The CDR3 consists of 12 residues. CDR3 sequence: CASEGASYEQYF.

The chain is built from TRBV10-3 and TRBJ2-1. Germline-derived CDR1 and CDR2 are ENHRY and SYGVKD. This CDR3 comprises 12 residues. Here the CDR3 reads CAISESSFEQFF.

The CDR3 protein is CASSPKTENTEAFF. The chain uses TRBV18 and TRBJ1-1. From germline, CDR1 is KGHSH and CDR2 LQKENI. The CDR3 runs 14 residues.

The chain combines TRBV4-3 with TRBJ1-2. The CDR3 contains 13 residues. The germline V gene encodes CDR1 LGHNA and CDR2 YSLEER. The CDR3 loop reads CASSDGTTIGYTF.

The rearrangement uses TRBV15 and TRBJ2-4. Germline V gives CDR1 LNHNV, CDR2 YYDKDF (reference sequence). The CDR3 extends over 13 amino acids. CDR3 protein: CATSREAKNIQYF.

The CDR3 sequence: CSVVREGEQYF. This chain connects TRBV29-1 to TRBJ2-7; TCRdb lists TRBD2, though no DNA is available to test this call. This CDR3 comprises 11 residues. Per the germline V gene, CDR1 is SQVTM and CDR2 is ANQGSEA.

The chain recombines TRBV6-1 with TRBJ1-1; TCRdb names TRBD1, which stays unverified in the absence of DNA. This CDR3 is built from 13 residues. Per germline, CDR1 MNHNS and CDR2 SASEGT. This chain's CDR3 is CASSEQENTEAFF.

The genes are TRBV1 and TRBJ2-7; TCRdb proposes TRBD1, but this gene call is untestable without DNA. TRBV1 is a pseudogene segment. CDR3 size: 11 residues. The CDR3 loop is CTSSQGPQQYF.

This sequence joins TRBV20-1 and TRBJ2-7. CDR1 is DFQATT and CDR2 is SNEGSKA in the germline V gene (reference sequence). This CDR3 is 16 amino acids long. CDR3 in amino acids: CSARDDRLTVSYEQYF.

V gene TRBV6-2 or TRBV6-3 combines with J gene TRBJ2-1. Germline CDR1 is MNHEY and CDR2 is SVGEGT. The CDR3 is made up of 13 amino acids. The CDR3 protein is CASSYSGKNEQFF.